This TCR beta chain comes out of a study of shared clonotypes between healthy human individuals. V was cut by 0 bases and J by 4 bases, with 15 bases left in between. Germline lookup yields CDR1 ENHRY and CDR2 SYGVKD. The CDR3 totals 17 residues. Execution of the assay was at deep level. Clones were sequenced by immunoSEQ multiplex PCR, and TCRdb holds only the in-frame ones, with some missing. The repertoire holds around 700,000 clones, roughly 78% seen once, with 1.8% in the top ten. Sequences were obtained from memory CD4+ T cells sorted from blood. Subset in this sample: CD45RA-negative fraction. The V and J genes are TRBV10-3 and TRBJ2-2; the D gene is possibly TRBD2 (5 bases). This clonotype originated in a woman between 25 and 40 years old in good health. The CDR3 coding sequence is TGTGCCATCAGTGAGTCGGCTGTCAGCGGAGGCACCGGGGAGCTGTTTTTT. Protein product: CAISESAVSGGTGELFF.